The 22 T cell receptor beta chains below all came from one sample that was sequenced in a study of cytomegalovirus exposure and HLA in healthy donors. The PCR had 60 Vbeta and 13 Jbeta primers. Profiling relied on immunoSEQ multiplex PCR, and the TCRdb table lists in-frame clones only, not all of them. The sample gives roughly 110,000 clones, roughly 87% of which show up once; approximately 2.6% is in the top ten. Specimen: PBMCs. These receptor sequences come from a young man in good health and CMV-seropositive.

This clone was seen only once. The chain recombines TRBV30 with TRBJ2-6; D ambiguous. This CDR3 has 14 residues. V was trimmed by 0 bases and J by 4 bases, leaving 7 bases between them. The germline CDR1 and CDR2 sequences are GTSNPN and SVGIG (reference sequence). The DNA of the CDR3 is TGTGCCTGGAGTGTACTGCGCGGGGCCAACGTCCTGACTTTC. It codes for CAWSVLRGANVLTF.

The chain recombines TRBV4-2 with TRBJ2-1; possible D gene TRBD1, 5 bases. V was pared by 4 bases and J by 10 bases, with 26 bases between. The V gene's germline CDR1 is LGHNA and CDR2 YNFKEQ. The CDR3 is 17 residues long. DNA of the CDR3: TGTGCCAGCAGCCCCCGAGGCCAAGCCGCGTATCAGGGAGAGCAGTTCTTC. Its translation is CASSPRGQAAYQGEQFF.

This chain links TRBV30 with TRBJ2-5, with 11 bases lining up with TRBD2. J lost 1 base, V lost 0 bases, and 10 bases had no gene match. Germline V lookup: CDR1 GTSNPN, CDR2 SVGIG (reference sequence). The CDR3 is made up of 18 amino acids. The DNA of the CDR3 is TGTGCCTGGAGTGTTGGTAGCGGGGGGGGGTTCAGCCAAGAGACCCAGTACTTC. Amino acid sequence: CAWSVGSGGGFSQETQYF. The whole variable domain, filled in from reference TRBV30 and TRBJ2-5, reads SQTIHQWPATLVQPVGSPLSLECTVEGTSNPNLYWYRQAAGRGLQLLFYSVGIGQISSEVPQNLSASRPQDRQFILSSKKLLLSDSGFYLCAWSVGSGGGFSQETQYFGPGTRLLVL.

This clone appeared a few times. V usage is TRBV6-6 and J usage is TRBJ1-1; 8 bases map to TRBD1. Germline CDR1 reads MNHNY; CDR2 reads SVGAGI (reference sequence). The ends lost 6 bases at V and 5 bases at J; junction bases unmatched: 14. The CDR3 contains 16 residues. CDR3 sequence reads: CASRKPQDRASTEAFF. In DNA form, the CDR3 reads TGTGCCAGCAGAAAGCCCCAGGACAGGGCATCAACTGAAGCTTTCTTT.

CDR3 DNA: TGCAGCGTTGGCGGAGGGACAGATACGCAGTATTTT. This gives the protein CSVGGGTDTQYF. The V call is TRBV29-1, the J call TRBJ2-3; D might be TRBD2 (6 bases). The germline V and J ends were trimmed by 4 bases and 3 bases, with 8 bases remaining between them. The CDR3 length is 12 residues. Germline CDR1 SQVTM, CDR2 ANQGSEA.

Only a few counts were recorded for this clone. The chain combines TRBV6-4 with TRBJ2-1; TRBD2 might be the D (6 bases). V lost 0 bases and J 6 bases, leaving 6 bases between the germline ends. The length of the CDR3 is 13 residues. Germline V gene data show CDR1 as MRHNA and CDR2 as SNTAGT. CDR3 DNA: TGTGCCAGCAGTGACTCGACTAGCAATGAGCAGTTCTTC. This gives the protein CASSDSTSNEQFF.

The genes are TRBV27 and TRBJ1-2, with D uncertain. V was clipped by 2 bases and J by 7 bases, with 17 bases between them. Germline V gives CDR1 MNHEY, CDR2 SMNVEV (reference sequence). The CDR3 is 15 amino acids. This CDR3 reads CASSLLPSGSGGYTF. CDR3 nucleotides: TGTGCCAGCAGTTTACTCCCGTCAGGATCCGGTGGCTACACCTTC.

Here the CDR3 DNA reads TGTGCCAGCAGTGGATACAGGGCCGGCCAATCCTACGAGCAGTACTTC. This codes for CASSGYRAGQSYEQYF. V and J are TRBV27 and TRBJ2-7; weak D call: TRBD1 (6 bases). The CDR3 loop spans 16 amino acids. V lost 5 bases to trimming and J lost 1 base, with 18 bases between them. Per germline, CDR1 MNHEY and CDR2 SMNVEV (reference sequence).

V and J are TRBV11-3 and TRBJ1-1; 9 bases agree with TRBD1. The CDR3 loop spans 16 amino acids. Losses at the gene ends were 1 base for V and 1 base for J; bases not matched to a gene: 4. CDR1 and CDR2 (germline): SGHNT, YENEEA. The CDR3 loop reads CASSLGTGGSNTEAFF. For the CDR3, the DNA is TGTGCCAGCAGCTTAGGTACAGGGGGCTCGAACACTGAAGCTTTCTTT.

The V call is TRBV27, the J call TRBJ1-6; D call uncertain. This CDR3 comprises 15 residues. Germline V gene data show CDR1 as MNHEY and CDR2 as SMNVEV (reference sequence). V shed 2 bases and J shed 6 bases, with 11 bases lying between them. DNA of the CDR3: TGTGCCAGCAGTTTACAGGCAGTAACTAATTCACCCCTCCACTTT. It is translated as CASSLQAVTNSPLHF.

As to this clone: A junction boundary mismatches the germline segment, possibly from a read error. The rearrangement joins TRBV7-9 to TRBJ1-4, with a possible D match to TRBD1 (6 bases). The CDR3 loop spans 19 amino acids. The V gene's germline CDR1 is SEHNR and CDR2 FQNEAQ (reference sequence). The CDR3 nucleotides are TGTTCCAGCAGCGCCCCGGGGGGCGCAAGAAGTGCAACTAATGAAAAACTGTTTTTT. Protein product: CSSSAPGGARSATNEKLFF. Filled out from reference TRBV7-9 and TRBJ1-4, the complete variable domain reads DTGVSQNPRHKITKRGQNVTFRCDPISEHNRLYWYRQTLGQGPEFLTYFQNEAQLEKSRLLSDRFSAERPKGSFSTLEIQRTEQGDSAMYLCSSSAPGGARSATNEKLFFGSGTQLSVL.

The rearrangement links TRBV7-9 to TRBJ1-1, with D maybe TRBD1 (6 bases). Trimming took off 8 bases at V and 3 bases at J, with 19 bases between the two ends. Germline lookup yields CDR1 SEHNR and CDR2 FQNEAQ (reference sequence). The CDR3 totals 15 residues. CDR3 sequence reads: CASARGLTPYTEAFF. The DNA for the CDR3 is TGTGCCAGCGCCAGGGGCCTCACCCCCTACACTGAAGCTTTCTTT.

The rearrangement joins TRBV13 to TRBJ2-1, with TRBD2 matching 10 bases. Germline CDR1 is PRHDT and CDR2 is FYEKMQ (reference sequence). Trimming took 2 bases from V and 6 from J; bases not matched to a gene: 7. The length of the CDR3 is 16 residues. CDR3 protein: CASSLLAGVQFNEQFF. DNA for the CDR3: TGTGCCAGCAGCTTACTAGCGGGGGTCCAATTCAATGAGCAGTTCTTC.

This clone came up once. V is TRBV30 and J is TRBJ1-2; D possibly corresponds to TRBD1 (5 bases). The CDR3 is 13 amino acids. Germline CDR1 GTSNPN, CDR2 SVGIG (reference sequence). Trimming removed 1 base from V and 8 bases from J, with 14 bases in between. The CDR3, as DNA: TGTGCCTGGAGTGAAAGGCAGGGTAAAGGCTACACCTTC. As protein: CAWSERQGKGYTF.

The J gene is TRBJ1-2, the V gene TRBV19; TRBD1 matches 12 bases. The trim removed 5 bases at V and 3 bases at J, leaving 1 base unmatched. Germline-derived CDR1 and CDR2 are LNHDA and SQIVND (reference sequence). This CDR3 contains 14 residues. CDR3 nucleotides: TGTGCCAGTAGTGGGACAGGGGGCCACTATGGCTACACCTTC. Translated, it gives CASSGTGGHYGYTF.

The gene calls are TRBV27 and TRBJ2-7, with D tentatively TRBD1 (5 bases). Trimming removed 6 bases at V and 3 bases at J, with 9 bases between. Germline CDR1 reads MNHEY; CDR2 reads SMNVEV (reference sequence). CDR3 size: 12 residues. The CDR3 reads CASSAQGYEQYF. In DNA, the CDR3 is TGTGCCAGCAGCGCGCAGGGCTACGAGCAGTACTTC.

CDR3 in amino acids: CASSLTQTGGNYGYTF. The CDR3 DNA sequence: TGTGCCAGCAGTTTAACCCAAACAGGGGGTAACTATGGCTACACCTTC. The chain joins TRBV27 to TRBJ1-2, with 8 nucleotides matching TRBD1. The germline gives CDR1 MNHEY, CDR2 SMNVEV (reference sequence). CDR3 length: 16 residues. The junction had 6 bases not matched to a gene; V was cut back by 2 bases and J by 1 base.

There are a few counts of this clone. The J gene is TRBJ2-1, the V gene TRBV2, with unresolved D. Germline V CDR1 and CDR2: SNHLY, FYNNEI. CDR3 length: 12 residues. V dropped 2 bases and J dropped 7 bases, with 6 bases sitting between them. This CDR3 reads CASSETGNEQFF. DNA of the CDR3: TGTGCCAGCAGTGAAACCGGGAATGAGCAGTTCTTC.

Details on this clone: The junction and the germline gene differ at one end; a read error may be behind it. The gene calls are TRBV7-7 and TRBJ2-5; no definite D call. There are 14 residues in the CDR3. Germline assignment: CDR1 SSHAT and CDR2 FNYEAQ (reference sequence). CDR3 loop: CASSFNRFQETQYF. The CDR3 region has the DNA TGTGCTAGCAGCTTTAACAGATTTCAAGAGACCCAGTACTTC.

CDR3: CAWSPVDEQYF. In DNA form, the CDR3 reads TGTGCCTGGAGTCCCGTCGACGAGCAGTACTTC. The V gene is TRBV30, the J gene TRBJ2-7; unclear D gene. V was shortened by 2 bases and J by 5 bases, with 7 bases between the two germline ends. Germline values: CDR1 GTSNPN, CDR2 SVGIG (reference sequence). This CDR3 has 11 residues.

V and J are TRBV9 and TRBJ2-2; no clear D. The CDR3 loop spans 13 amino acids. Trimming left V 5 bases short and J 1 base short, with 6 bases between. Germline V lookup: CDR1 SGDLS, CDR2 YYNGEE. The CDR3 DNA sequence: TGTGCCAGCAGGAGAGGGAACACCGGGGAGCTGTTTTTT. Its translation is CASRRGNTGELFF.

This rearrangement joins TRBV7-9 to TRBJ2-7; D gene uncertain. Trimming removed 1 base at V and 2 bases at J, with 9 bases between. CDR1 and CDR2 (germline): SEHNR, FQNEAQ (reference sequence). This CDR3 spans 14 amino acids. CDR3 sequence: CASSLERTPYEQYF. The CDR3 region has the DNA TGTGCCAGCAGCTTAGAGCGAACACCCTACGAGCAGTACTTC.